This T cell receptor beta chain was sequenced for a study of T cell changes during pregnancy in multiple sclerosis. This table comes from immunoSEQ multiplex PCR, and its TCRdb copy is limited to in-frame clones, with some not included. The repertoire includes 40,000 to 50,000 clones, 80% to 95% of them detected once, and 0.7% sits in the top ten. Trimming removed 3 bases from V and 4 bases from J, with 26 bases in between. Germline values: CDR1 SGHRS, CDR2 YFSETQ. The CDR3 runs 19 residues. The origin of this receptor is a female donor with multiple sclerosis, enrolled in a pregnancy study. This chain links TRBV5-1 with TRBJ2-1, with a weak D call TRBD2 (6 bases). Sequencing used CD4+ T cells from peripheral blood mononuclear cells, obtained before pregnancy. The CDR3 DNA reads as TGCGCCAGCAGCTACAGGACTGCCTCGGCGGGAACGCGATACAATGAGCAGTTCTTC. This encodes CASSYRTASAGTRYNEQFF.